Described below is a single TCR beta chain sequence and its context. The antigen is not known. TCRdb's copy holds only in-frame clones and misses some; the assay was immunoSEQ multiplex PCR. The sample shows approximately 1.5 million clones, 98% of them seen only once. The record originates from a study of shared clonotypes between healthy human individuals. Study results and limitations: Deeper or shallower sequencing was expected to change how clonotypes are shared among donors.

The germline V gene has CDR1 MDHEN and CDR2 SYDVKM. This CDR3 region has 12 residues. With 6 bases removed from V and 7 bases from J, the gap between germline ends came to 10 bases. The sequence came from a man aged 25-45 years in good health. The V call is TRBV28, the J call TRBJ1-5, with TRBD1 as a possible D gene (5 bases). The sequencing sample was made of naive CD4+ T cells sorted from blood. Documented subset: CD45RA+ positively selected. CDR3 sequence (DNA): TGTGCCAGCAGGAATCAGGGCCAGCCCCAGCATTTT. Translation gives CASRNQGQPQHF.